Included here is one T cell receptor beta chain sequence, with context. Antigen specificity is unknown. The table came from immunoSEQ multiplex PCR; TCRdb's copy has only in-frame clones and leaves some out. Altogether around 33,000 clones are present, over 85% being singletons, with the ten largest covering about an eighth. Time point of the sample: new active TB diagnosis, blood taken before or within 7 days of starting treatment. This sample was included in a study of T cells in tuberculosis. Findings of the study overall: GMM-specific TCRs were nearer to active tuberculosis alpha repertoires, suggesting expansion.

The CDR3 runs to 14 residues. CDR1 SGDLS and CDR2 YYNGEE come from the germline V gene. Trimming left V 4 bases short and J 7 bases short, with 17 bases between. V gene TRBV9 combines with J gene TRBJ1-2, with TRBD1 as a possible D gene (6 bases). Specimen: PBMCs, collected at tuberculosis diagnosis. The sequence came from an adult with tuberculosis. In DNA form, the CDR3 reads TGTGCCAGCAGCCCAGACGGGGGGGCAGGTGGCTACACCTTC. Its protein is CASSPDGGAGGYTF.